A selection of T cell receptor beta chains follows, all from one sample in a study of shared clonotypes between healthy human individuals. Sequencing used immunoSEQ multiplex PCR; TCRdb keeps in-frame clones, though not all of them. Of approximately 470,000 clones in the sample, roughly 80% were seen once. The sample comprised PBMCs. The receptors shown here come from a woman aged 40 to 50 in good health. Some clones in this sample may be carry-over from other donors' samples. CDR3s include the opening cysteine and the closing phenylalanine or tryptophan.

V: TRBV2; J: TRBJ1-1; CDR3: CASSDVTGTKFAEAFF
V: TRBV15; J: TRBJ1-2; CDR3: CATSRSGTGDYGYTF
V: TRBV25-1; J: TRBJ2-4; CDR3: CASSVRTGGDIQYF
V: TRBV28; J: TRBJ2-7; CDR3: CASSLSVAGGRRYEQYF
V: TRBV7-9; J: TRBJ2-7; CDR3: CASSKTYEQYF
V: TRBV7-9; J: TRBJ1-2; CDR3: CASSLGQTYGYTF
V: TRBV6-1; J: TRBJ1-3; CDR3: CASSESPPLDRGLSGNTIYF
V: TRBV18; J: TRBJ2-7; CDR3: CASSLRTGAYEQYF
V: TRBV28; J: TRBJ2-3; CDR3: CASSSRGDTDTQYF
V: TRBV15; J: TRBJ2-6; CDR3: CATSRVGGANVLTF
V: TRBV5-4; J: TRBJ2-2; CDR3: CASSFSRANTGELFF
V: TRBV29-1; J: NA; CDR3: CSIWTWTLRSYEQYF
V: TRBV6-1; J: TRBJ2-1; CDR3: CASSELRGSNEQFF